These 24 T cell receptor beta chains share one sample of origin, sequenced in a study of post-analysis software for immune sequencing data. Included in the TCR beta cDNA libraries were unique molecular identifiers. From the PCR reads, TCRdb called clonotypes with MiXCR, one entry per CDR3 protein. The sample has more than 450,000 distinct CDR3 sequences; around 44% are singletons. Study results and caveats: There were about five TRBV segments more frequent in patients than controls, and TRBV5-6, TRBV5-1 and TRBV20-1 were among them.

The antigens for these receptors are not known. The specimen sequenced was blood. The receptors shown here come from a girl between 5 and 17 years old with multiple sclerosis.

The rearrangement uses TRBV4-2 and TRBJ2-5; D gene ambiguous. Germline CDR1 is LGHNA and CDR2 is YNFKEQ. V lost 0 bases to trimming and J lost 2 bases, with 4 bases between them. The CDR3 runs 13 residues. The CDR3 nucleotides are TGTGCCAGCAGCCAAGAGGAGCAAGAGACCCAGTACTTC. Translating it yields CASSQEEQETQYF.

The chain carries TRBV5-1 and TRBJ2-3, with a weak D call TRBD1 (5 bases). Germline V gives CDR1 SGHRS, CDR2 YFSETQ. V was shortened by 5 bases and J by 5 bases, with 18 bases between the two germline ends. The CDR3 has 15 amino acids. DNA of the CDR3: TGCGCCAGCAGTTCGATGACAGCCTCTGGAGATACGCAGTATTTT. It translates to CASSSMTASGDTQYF.

The genes are TRBV20-1 and TRBJ1-5; D is ambiguous. Germline values: CDR1 DFQATT, CDR2 SNEGSKA (reference sequence). The CDR3 covers 14 residues. The V end lost 3 bases, the J end lost 6 bases, and 15 bases lay between the germline ends. CDR3: CSASLSGRSQPQHF. As DNA, the CDR3 is TGCAGTGCTAGCCTCTCCGGACGAAGTCAGCCCCAGCATTTT.

This chain joins TRBV6-5 and TRBJ1-1; D is undetermined. The V gene's germline CDR1 is MNHEY and CDR2 SVGAGI. The CDR3 is made up of 14 amino acids. V lost 6 bases, J lost 3 bases, and 14 bases lay in between. The CDR3 sequence is CASRGQYKDTEAFF. In DNA form, the CDR3 reads TGTGCCAGCAGGGGCCAGTATAAGGACACTGAAGCTTTCTTT.

As for this clonotype: The junction differs from germline at one of its ends, possibly a read error. For the CDR3, the DNA is TGCAGTTCTAGGGTGAACACTGAAGCTTTCTTT. Amino acid sequence: CSSRVNTEAFF. This chain joins TRBV20-1 and TRBJ1-1; D unclear. The CDR3 runs 11 residues. CDR1 is DFQATT, CDR2 SNEGSKA, per germline (reference sequence).

The V and J genes are TRBV9 and TRBJ1-2, with TRBD1 matching over 7 bases. The CDR3 loop spans 14 amino acids. The germline V gene has CDR1 SGDLS and CDR2 YYNGEE. V was clipped by 4 bases and J by 4 bases; unmatched bases: 7. The CDR3 spells CASSKDRASYGYTF. The CDR3 bases are TGTGCCAGCAGCAAAGACAGGGCGAGCTATGGCTACACCTTC.

The rearrangement links TRBV11-2 to TRBJ2-5; D is perhaps TRBD1 (5 bases). The V and J ends lost 1 base and 3 bases respectively, with 15 bases between them. Germline V CDR1 and CDR2: SGHAT, FQNNGV. CDR3 size: 16 residues. The CDR3 region is CASSLGGWGRKETQYF. The CDR3 bases are TGTGCCAGCAGCTTAGGGGGCTGGGGCAGAAAAGAGACCCAGTACTTC.

Note on this clonotype: Given a much more abundant clone one base away, this may be a read error. The chain recombines TRBV7-3 with TRBJ2-3, with a tentative D call TRBD2 (6 bases). The V gene's germline CDR1 is SGHTA and CDR2 FQGTGA. The length of the CDR3 is 14 residues. The chain's CDR3 is CACSLSGLRNTQYF. The CDR3 nucleotides are TGTGCCTGCAGCTTATCGGGACTCCGTAATACGCAGTATTTT.

CDR3 coding DNA: TGTGCCAGCAGTTTCGGAATAGGGTTAAACTATGGCTACACCTTC. Protein sequence: CASSFGIGLNYGYTF. The rearrangement links TRBV12-3 or TRBV12-4 to TRBJ1-2; D gene ambiguous. There are 15 residues in the CDR3. The germline V and J ends were trimmed by 3 bases and 2 bases, with 13 bases remaining between them.

The sample holds a few counts of this clonotype. This chain uses TRBV7-9 with TRBJ2-7; D is undetermined. CDR3 length: 14 residues. Germline V gives CDR1 SEHNR, CDR2 FQNEAQ (reference sequence). The germline V and J ends were trimmed by 3 bases and 2 bases, with 11 bases remaining between them. CDR3 residues: CASSFSRNPYEQYF. CDR3 in DNA: TGTGCCAGCAGCTTTTCGCGCAACCCCTACGAGCAGTACTTC.

The chain carries TRBV7-3 and TRBJ2-1, with 7 positions matching TRBD2. CDR3 size: 16 residues. After removal of 8 bases from V and 1 base from J, the junction contained 11 bases not matched to a gene. CDR1 SGHTA and CDR2 FQGTGA come from the germline V gene. CDR3 region: CASGPIASGSYNEQFF. The CDR3 DNA sequence: TGTGCCAGCGGCCCTATCGCTAGCGGATCCTACAATGAGCAGTTCTTC.

V usage is TRBV7-8 and J usage is TRBJ2-1; 10 bases map to TRBD2. Germline CDR1 is SGHVS and CDR2 is FQNEAQ. V was clipped by 11 bases and J by 3 bases; unmatched bases: 13. The CDR3 consists of 16 residues. CDR3 region: CAGERSSGRGYNEQFF. The CDR3 DNA reads as TGTGCCGGCGAACGATCTAGCGGGAGAGGCTACAATGAGCAGTTCTTC. Together with reference TRBV7-8 and TRBJ2-1, the CDR3 gives the full variable domain: GAGVSQSPRYKVAKRGQDVALRCDPISGHVSLFWYQQALGQGPEFLTYFQNEAQLDKSGLPSDRFFAERPEGSVSTLKIQRTQQEDSAVYLCAGERSSGRGYNEQFFGPGTRLTVL.

The chain combines TRBV7-9 with TRBJ1-1; a weak D match, TRBD1 (5 bases). The germline CDR1 and CDR2 sequences are SEHNR and FQNEAQ (reference sequence). There are 13 residues in the CDR3. V shed 6 bases and J shed 6 bases, with 14 bases lying between them. The DNA for the CDR3 is TGTGCCAGCAGAGAACTCAGGGTTGCTGAAGCTTTCTTT. It codes for CASRELRVAEAFF.

The rearrangement links TRBV28 to TRBJ2-4; weak D call: TRBD1 (6 bases). Germline V lookup: CDR1 MDHEN, CDR2 SYDVKM. The V end lost 5 bases, the J end lost 13 bases, and 18 bases lay between the germline ends. The CDR3 loop spans 13 amino acids. This CDR3 reads CASSAPPGVEQYF. The CDR3 DNA reads TGTGCCAGCAGTGCCCCACCAGGGGTTGAGCAGTACTTC.

The chain couples TRBV3-1 to TRBJ1-2; TRBD1 matches 7 bases. The CDR3 covers 13 residues. The J segment lost 7 bases and the V segment lost 6 bases, leaving 8 bases of the junction unmatched. CDR1 LGHDT and CDR2 YNNKEL come from the germline V gene (reference sequence). The CDR3 here is CASRDRAAGGYTF. CDR3 DNA sequence: TGTGCCAGCAGAGACAGGGCCGCTGGTGGCTACACCTTC.

As regards this clonotype: One end of the junction does not line up with germline, which may come from a read error. The chain is built from TRBV12-3 or TRBV12-4 and TRBJ1-1; 7 nucleotides match TRBD1. The CDR3 is 20 residues long. The CDR3 sequence is CASTLITLRTGATGDPETFF. The CDR3 nucleotides read TGTGCCAGCACCCTCATCACCCTCAGGACAGGAGCGACAGGAGACCCTGAAACTTTCTTT.

As DNA, the CDR3 is TGCAGCGGTGGACAGGTTCTCAACAATGAGCAGTTCTTC. This encodes CSGGQVLNNEQFF. The chain recombines TRBV29-1 with TRBJ2-1; 7 bases match TRBD1. Germline values: CDR1 SQVTM, CDR2 ANQGSEA. With 7 bases clipped from V and 5 bases from J, the junction kept 8 bases outside the gene matches. The CDR3 runs 13 residues.

The V gene is TRBV29-1, the J gene TRBJ2-5; 7 bases fit TRBD2. With V trimmed by 6 bases and J by 11 bases, 9 bases remained unmatched. CDR1 is SQVTM and CDR2 is ANQGSEA in the germline V gene. This CDR3 has 11 residues. The CDR3: CSVRVAGEQYF. The CDR3, as DNA: TGCAGCGTGAGAGTCGCGGGGGAGCAGTACTTC.

This clonotype was recorded a few times. The CDR3 spells CASSLAWTANTEAFF. CDR3 sequence (DNA): TGTGCCAGCAGCTTAGCCTGGACGGCGAACACTGAAGCTTTCTTT. The rearrangement joins TRBV7-8 to TRBJ1-1; D uncertain. Per germline, CDR1 SGHVS and CDR2 FQNEAQ. The CDR3 loop spans 15 amino acids. V was clipped by 0 bases and J by 1 base, with 9 bases between them.

V gene TRBV20-1 combines with J gene TRBJ2-1; 9 nucleotides agree with TRBD1. Germline V gene sequence: CDR1 DFQATT, CDR2 SNEGSKA (reference sequence). V shed 2 bases and J 8 bases; nucleotides not matched to a gene: 19. This CDR3 contains 18 residues. The CDR3 DNA reads as TGCAGTGCTAGATCTCCCTCTCTCAGGGACAGGGAATGGCATGAGCAGTTCTTC. Amino acids: CSARSPSLRDREWHEQFF.

This clonotype was observed a handful of times. This chain joins TRBV6-6 and TRBJ2-1, with 9 positions matching TRBD2. The CDR3 length is 15 residues. The V and J ends lost 4 bases and 3 bases, in that order; junction bases with no gene match: 4. Germline CDR1 MNHNY, CDR2 SVGAGI (reference sequence). CDR3 coding DNA: TGTGCCAGCAGTTCCCCTAGCGGGATCTACAATGAGCAGTTCTTC. Amino acid sequence: CASSSPSGIYNEQFF.

This clonotype turned up a few times. The chain joins TRBV20-1 to TRBJ2-1; possible D gene TRBD2, 6 bases. The CDR3 runs 13 residues. CDR1 and CDR2 from the germline V gene are DFQATT and SNEGSKA (reference sequence). The germline V and J ends were trimmed by 5 bases and 3 bases, with 11 bases remaining between them. The CDR3 spells CSAVRGSYNEQFF. The DNA for the CDR3 is TGCAGTGCTGTCCGGGGGAGCTACAATGAGCAGTTCTTC.

This clonotype turned up a few times. This chain uses TRBV12-3 or TRBV12-4 with TRBJ1-2; tentative D call: TRBD1 (5 bases). Trimming removed 1 base at V and 2 bases at J, with 14 bases between. This CDR3 has 16 residues. The CDR3 DNA sequence: TGTGCCAGCAGTTTAGTTGCGGACATACCAAACTATGGCTACACCTTC. Its translation: CASSLVADIPNYGYTF.

CDR3 protein: CASSYSGGARNEQFF. For the CDR3, the DNA is TGTGCCAGCAGTTACAGCGGGGGGGCGAGGAATGAGCAGTTCTTC. This chain uses TRBV6-6 with TRBJ2-1; the match to TRBD2 covers 10 bases. The V and J ends lost 2 bases and 7 bases, in that order; junction bases with no gene match: 5. Germline assignment: CDR1 MNHNY and CDR2 SVGAGI (reference sequence). The CDR3 consists of 15 residues.